What follows are 29 T cell receptor beta chains derived from one specimen sequenced in a study of cytomegalovirus exposure and HLA in healthy donors. The PCR made use of 60 Vbeta and 13 Jbeta primers. Sequencing was performed with immunoSEQ multiplex PCR; in TCRdb, only in-frame clones are kept and a portion is missing. Among more than 65,000 clones listed, around 74% were seen once. The sequenced sample consisted of PBMCs. The source of these receptors is a woman aged 50 to 60 in good health and CMV-seropositive.

This clone occurred once. The rearrangement joins TRBV19 to TRBJ2-7, with 8 bases identical to TRBD2. V lost 4 bases, J lost 3 bases, and 5 bases stayed unmatched. The CDR3 runs 14 residues. Germline CDR1 is LNHDA and CDR2 is SQIVND (reference sequence). The CDR3 loop reads CASSRTGGHYEQYF. The CDR3 DNA is TGTGCCAGTAGTAGGACGGGAGGGCACTACGAGCAGTACTTC.

The gene calls are TRBV6-1 and TRBJ1-4; 8 bases align to TRBD1. The V gene end was trimmed by 3 bases and the J gene end by 7 bases; junction bases not matched to a gene: 10. Germline V lookup: CDR1 MNHNS, CDR2 SASEGT. The CDR3 extends over 16 amino acids. The CDR3 spells CASSDPGTGPLEKLFF. The CDR3 DNA sequence: TGTGCCAGCAGTGATCCCGGGACAGGACCACTTGAAAAACTGTTTTTT.

This rearrangement joins TRBV7-9 to TRBJ1-5, with a tentative D call TRBD1 (6 bases). There are 15 residues in the CDR3. Germline V lookup: CDR1 SEHNR, CDR2 FQNEAQ (reference sequence). Trimming cost V 1 base and J 2 bases, with 9 bases left between them. CDR3 DNA sequence: TGTGCCAGCAGCTTAGAAGGGGGTGGCAATCAGCCCCAGCATTTT. Amino acids: CASSLEGGGNQPQHF.

This sequence joins TRBV29-1 and TRBJ1-2; 9 nucleotides match TRBD1. V gave up 6 bases and J gave up 2 bases; unmatched junction bases: 4. The CDR3 totals 13 residues. Germline-derived CDR1 and CDR2 are SQVTM and ANQGSEA. The CDR3 region has the DNA TGCAGCGTGGGGGACAGGGTAAACTATGGCTACACCTTC. This sequence encodes CSVGDRVNYGYTF.

The V gene is TRBV9, the J gene TRBJ2-7; a possible D gene is TRBD1 (5 bases). Trimming left V 4 bases short and J 12 bases short, with 23 bases between. Germline loops: CDR1 SGDLS, CDR2 YYNGEE. The CDR3 covers 14 residues. The chain's CDR3 is CASSQGVDPRARYF. CDR3 sequence (DNA): TGTGCCAGCAGCCAAGGGGTGGATCCCCGAGCCAGGTACTTC.

This chain uses TRBV18 with TRBJ1-3; possibly TRBD1 for D (5 bases). There are 16 residues in the CDR3. Trimming took off 2 bases at V and 2 bases at J, with 13 bases between the two ends. The V gene's germline CDR1 is KGHSH and CDR2 LQKENI. The CDR3 reads CASSPIPTVAGNTIYF. Written as DNA, the CDR3 is TGTGCCAGCTCACCAATTCCGACAGTGGCTGGAAACACCATATATTTT.

This clone was counted only a few times. This sequence joins TRBV5-4 and TRBJ2-7; 8 bases are shared with TRBD1. The V segment lost 0 bases and the J segment 0 bases; nucleotides outside the gene matches: 5. In germline, CDR1 is SGHNT, CDR2 YYREEE (reference sequence). CDR3 length equals 16 residues. The CDR3 here is CASSLAGGAVSYEQYF. CDR3 DNA sequence: TGTGCCAGCAGCTTGGCAGGGGGCGCAGTCTCCTACGAGCAGTACTTC. Looking up the rest from reference TRBV5-4 and TRBJ2-7 gives the full variable domain: ETGVTQSPTHLIKTRGQQVTLRCSSQSGHNTVSWYQQALGQGPQFIFQYYREEENGRGNFPPRFSGLQFPNYSSELNVNALELDDSALYLCASSLAGGAVSYEQYFGPGTRLTVT.

The chain carries TRBV11-3 and TRBJ2-1; TRBD2 matches at 9 bases. The trim removed 5 bases at V and 9 bases at J, leaving 8 bases unmatched. The CDR3 has 14 residues. Germline lookup yields CDR1 SGHNT and CDR2 YENEEA. The CDR3 bases are TGTGCCAGCAGCGTTAGCGGGAGAACGGGTGAGCAGTTCTTC. It specifies CASSVSGRTGEQFF. Drawing the rest from reference TRBV11-3 and TRBJ2-1, the complete variable domain is EAGVVQSPRYKIIEKKQPVAFWCNPISGHNTLYWYLQNLGQGPELLIRYENEEAVDDSQLPKDRFSAERLKGVDSTLKIQPAELGDSAVYLCASSVSGRTGEQFFGPGTRLTVL.

The chain links TRBV7-8 to TRBJ2-7; 8 positions match TRBD2. After removal of 1 base from V and 3 bases from J, the junction contained 5 bases not matched to a gene. CDR3 length: 15 amino acids. Germline assignment: CDR1 SGHVS and CDR2 FQNEAQ. CDR3 nucleotides: TGTGCCAGCAGCTTAGTTGATAGCGGGGACTACGAGCAGTACTTC. Its translation: CASSLVDSGDYEQYF.

J is TRBJ2-3 and V is TRBV6-6; D is ambiguous. CDR1 and CDR2 from the germline V gene are MNHNY and SVGAGI (reference sequence). Trimming removed 2 bases from V and 4 bases from J, with 7 bases in between. This CDR3 spans 13 amino acids. The CDR3 DNA reads TGTGCCAGCAGTTACAGGCGGCCAGATACGCAGTATTTT. Residues: CASSYRRPDTQYF.

The chain recombines TRBV4-2 with TRBJ1-4, with TRBD1 matching over 10 bases. Per germline, CDR1 LGHNA and CDR2 YNFKEQ. The ends lost 3 bases at V and 5 bases at J; junction bases unmatched: 0. The CDR3 consists of 14 residues. CDR3 bases: TGTGCCAGCAGCCAGGGACAGGGGAATGAAAAACTGTTTTTT. Protein sequence: CASSQGQGNEKLFF.

This clone was detected only a few times. The rearrangement joins TRBV30 to TRBJ2-7; D unresolved. V was shortened by 3 bases and J by 1 base, with 13 bases between the two germline ends. This CDR3 comprises 14 residues. The germline V gene encodes CDR1 GTSNPN and CDR2 SVGIG (reference sequence). The CDR3 loop is CAWSPSVISYEQYF. CDR3 DNA: TGTGCCTGGAGCCCCTCAGTAATTTCCTACGAGCAGTACTTC.

This clone has a single count. The gene calls are TRBV18 and TRBJ1-4, with D hard to call. Germline V gene lookup returns CDR1 KGHSH and CDR2 LQKENI. Trimming left V 10 bases short and J 7 bases short, with 19 bases between. The CDR3 totals 14 residues. In DNA, the CDR3 is TGTGCCACCGGCGCTCCTGCGGCGGCTGAAAAACTGTTTTTT. Translating it yields CATGAPAAAEKLFF.

J is TRBJ1-1 and V is TRBV29-1, with TRBD1 matching 11 bases. The CDR3 runs 13 residues. Germline CDR1 is SQVTM and CDR2 is ANQGSEA. CDR3 protein: CTGTGGMNTEAFF. The CDR3 nucleotides read TGCACCGGGACAGGGGGTATGAACACTGAAGCTTTCTTT.

This clone was seen a handful of times. This chain joins TRBV4-1 and TRBJ2-7; 9 bases line up with TRBD2. Germline V gene lookup returns CDR1 MGHRA and CDR2 YSYEKL. The CDR3 runs to 14 residues. Unmatched junction bases numbered 7, after V lost 5 bases and J lost 5 bases. The CDR3 here is CASSVAGVKNEQYF. In DNA form, the CDR3 reads TGCGCCAGCAGCGTAGCGGGAGTCAAGAACGAGCAGTACTTC.

The V gene is TRBV19, the J gene TRBJ1-1, with unresolved D. There are 13 residues in the CDR3. Germline V gene sequence: CDR1 LNHDA, CDR2 SQIVND (reference sequence). The germline V and J ends were trimmed by 3 bases and 5 bases, with 10 bases remaining between them. In DNA, the CDR3 is TGTGCCAGTAGTATCGTAGCAGATACTGAAGCTTTCTTT. Encoded protein: CASSIVADTEAFF.

This clone was seen only a few times. The CDR3 DNA reads TGTGCCAGCAGTCACGGGACAGGGTGGACAGATACGCAGTATTTT. This gives the protein CASSHGTGWTDTQYF. The V and J genes are TRBV6-6 and TRBJ2-3; 9 bases fit TRBD1. Germline CDR1 is MNHNY and CDR2 is SVGAGI (reference sequence). After removal of 5 bases from V and 3 bases from J, the junction contained 6 bases not matched to a gene. The CDR3 consists of 15 residues.

This chain links TRBV4-1 with TRBJ2-2; 7 nucleotides align to TRBD2. The CDR3 contains 14 residues. CDR1 is MGHRA and CDR2 is YSYEKL in the germline V gene. With V trimmed by 3 bases and J by 6 bases, 4 bases remained unmatched. The CDR3 reads CASSQGRGPGELFF. CDR3 in DNA: TGCGCCAGCAGCCAGGGGAGGGGTCCCGGGGAGCTGTTTTTT.

The chain combines TRBV6-5 with TRBJ2-7; no clear D gene. Germline CDR1 MNHEY, CDR2 SVGAGI. The CDR3 has 12 residues. V lost 5 bases, J lost 3 bases, and 8 bases lay in between. CDR3 residues: CASSLSGYEQYF. The DNA of the CDR3 is TGTGCCAGCAGTCTCTCGGGCTACGAGCAGTACTTC.

The rearrangement joins TRBV6-8 to TRBJ1-5, with 9 bases matching TRBD1. CDR1 and CDR2 (germline): MNHGY, SAAAGT. The V and J ends lost 4 bases and 2 bases, in that order; junction bases with no gene match: 9. CDR3 length: 17 residues. CDR3 DNA sequence: TGTGCCAGCAGTTCCCGGCTGACAGGGGGACGCAATCAGCCCCAGCATTTT. Its translation: CASSSRLTGGRNQPQHF.

The chain carries TRBV6-5 and TRBJ2-7; 9 bases fit TRBD1. V lost 7 bases to trimming and J lost 0 bases; unmatched junction nucleotides: 4. CDR1 MNHEY and CDR2 SVGAGI come from the germline V gene. The CDR3 extends over 14 amino acids. The CDR3 protein is CASKGTGSSYEQYF. The CDR3 DNA follows: TGTGCCAGCAAAGGGACAGGGAGCTCCTACGAGCAGTACTTC.

J is TRBJ2-3 and V is TRBV6-5, with no clear D. Trimming took off 6 bases at V and 3 bases at J, with 7 bases between the two ends. CDR3 length: 12 amino acids. The germline V gene has CDR1 MNHEY and CDR2 SVGAGI. The CDR3 nucleotides are TGTGCCAGCAGCCCTAATACAGATACGCAGTATTTT. Translation: CASSPNTDTQYF.

As concerns this clone: An end of the junction differs from the germline gene, which may be a read error. The chain carries TRBV7-9 and TRBJ2-1, with TRBD2 matching 9 bases. Germline V lookup: CDR1 SEHNR, CDR2 FQNEAQ (reference sequence). This CDR3 comprises 14 residues. CDR3 in amino acids: CASSIAGAYNEQFF. In nucleotides, the CDR3 is TGTGCCAGCAGCATAGCGGGAGCTTACAATGAGCAGTTCTTC.

V gene TRBV11-3 combines with J gene TRBJ2-7, with 8 bases aligning to TRBD1. CDR1 is SGHNT, CDR2 YENEEA, per germline. The CDR3 extends over 13 amino acids. V was pared by 3 bases and J by 5 bases, with 3 bases of the junction left unmatched. CDR3 in DNA: TGTGCCAGCAGCTTTACAGGGGGACACGAGCAGTACTTC. It yields the protein CASSFTGGHEQYF.

This chain connects TRBV6-6 to TRBJ2-6; no clear D. The CDR3 totals 15 residues. The germline V gene encodes CDR1 MNHNY and CDR2 SVGAGI (reference sequence). V was trimmed by 7 bases and J by 0 bases, leaving 10 bases between them. The CDR3 is CASNEAPSGANVLTF. CDR3 coding DNA: TGTGCCAGCAACGAGGCCCCCTCTGGGGCCAACGTCCTGACTTTC.

The table lists this clone with many counts. The J gene is TRBJ2-7, the V gene TRBV6-1, with 9 bases that match TRBD2. The CDR3 runs 15 residues. V trimming: 3 bases; J trimming: 0 bases; junction bases outside the gene matches: 3. The germline V gene has CDR1 MNHNS and CDR2 SASEGT. The CDR3 nucleotides are TGTGCCAGCAGTGAGCTTAGCGGGAGCTCCTACGAGCAGTACTTC. This encodes CASSELSGSSYEQYF.

The sample holds a few counts of this clone. The V and J genes are TRBV7-8 and TRBJ2-7; weak D call: TRBD2 (6 bases). There are 17 residues in the CDR3. The V gene's germline CDR1 is SGHVS and CDR2 FQNEAQ. Trimming took off 1 base at V and 1 base at J, with 17 bases between the two ends. The CDR3 DNA is TGTGCCAGCAGCTTAGGCCTGGAGGGGATTAGGTCCTACGAGCAGTACTTC. Residues: CASSLGLEGIRSYEQYF. Drawing the rest from reference TRBV7-8 and TRBJ2-7, the complete variable domain is GAGVSQSPRYKVAKRGQDVALRCDPISGHVSLFWYQQALGQGPEFLTYFQNEAQLDKSGLPSDRFFAERPEGSVSTLKIQRTQQEDSAVYLCASSLGLEGIRSYEQYFGPGTRLTVT.

As concerns this clone: One junction end does not reproduce the germline sequence, and a read error may be involved. The chain links TRBV7-7 to TRBJ2-5; possibly TRBD2 for D (7 bases). The DNA end lines up better with TRBJ2-7; the J call may be wrong. The CDR3 covers 13 residues. Germline CDR1 SSHAT, CDR2 FNYEAQ (reference sequence). The CDR3 loop reads CASSLARGGEQYF. The CDR3 nucleotides read TGTGCTAGCAGCTTAGCGAGGGGGGGCGAGCAGTACTTC.

This sequence joins TRBV7-6 and TRBJ2-7, with a tentative D call TRBD2 (5 bases). This CDR3 comprises 12 residues. V lost 3 bases and J 3 bases, leaving 6 bases between the germline ends. Germline-derived CDR1 and CDR2 are SGHVS and FNYEAQ. The CDR3 loop is CASSFEGYEQYF. The DNA for the CDR3 is TGTGCCAGCAGCTTTGAGGGCTACGAGCAGTACTTC.